This record covers a single T cell receptor beta chain. This sample stems from a study of blood T cell repertoires in COVID-19. Study-level information: T cells, B-cell-depleted T cells, or PBMCs supplied cDNA or gDNA.

Trimming left V 5 bases short and J 0 bases short, with 9 bases between. This CDR3 contains 14 residues. Germline CDR1 reads SGHTA; CDR2 reads FQGNSA. Per the original data handling: It was from reference gene primer amplification that nucleated cell counts were estimated. Assay used: immunoSEQ multiplex PCR; TCRdb lists only in-frame clones, some missing. V and J calls and clone size are given by that table; D and trimming were obtained from the DNA. The sample holds 100,000 to 150,000 clones; 85% are singletons and the top ten take around 6.3%. Source material: peripheral blood. The rearrangement joins TRBV7-2 to TRBJ2-3; D possibly corresponds to TRBD2 (5 bases). This receptor was identified in an older man with active or convalescent COVID-19. Here the CDR3 DNA reads TGTGCCAGCAGCGCGCCGGGGAGCACAGATACGCAGTATTTT. Translated, it gives CASSAPGSTDTQYF.